The text below deals with one TCR beta chain. As yet, its antigen is unknown. These data belong to a study of T cell responses to AZD1222 COVID-19 vaccine. Overall study findings and caveats: Donors skewed white British and female; clonal diversity was possibly underestimated. Unmutated variant regions are reportedly the target of nearly half of TCRs that are spike-specific.

Assay used: immunoSEQ multiplex PCR; TCRdb lists only in-frame clones, some missing. The sample has 95,000 to 150,000 clones, roughly 88% seen once. V was pared by 4 bases and J by 0 bases, with 16 bases between. Germline CDR1 reads MDHEN; CDR2 reads SYDVKM. CDR3 length equals 17 residues. The chain links TRBV28 to TRBJ1-3; weak D call: TRBD1 (5 bases). This TCR was sampled from an adult in good health. Sequenced here: peripheral blood, sampled on day 0 of AZD1222 vaccination. CDR3 nucleotides: TGTGCCAGCAGTTCCTCGATCCCTGGGGGCTCTGGAAACACCATATATTTT. Its translation: CASSSSIPGGSGNTIYF. Full variable domain (remainder filled in from reference TRBV28 and TRBJ1-3): DVKVTQSSRYLVKRTGEKVFLECVQDMDHENMFWYRQDPGLGLRLIYFSYDVKMKEKGDIPEGYSVSREKKERFSLILESASTNQTSMYLCASSSSIPGGSGNTIYFGEGSWLTVV.